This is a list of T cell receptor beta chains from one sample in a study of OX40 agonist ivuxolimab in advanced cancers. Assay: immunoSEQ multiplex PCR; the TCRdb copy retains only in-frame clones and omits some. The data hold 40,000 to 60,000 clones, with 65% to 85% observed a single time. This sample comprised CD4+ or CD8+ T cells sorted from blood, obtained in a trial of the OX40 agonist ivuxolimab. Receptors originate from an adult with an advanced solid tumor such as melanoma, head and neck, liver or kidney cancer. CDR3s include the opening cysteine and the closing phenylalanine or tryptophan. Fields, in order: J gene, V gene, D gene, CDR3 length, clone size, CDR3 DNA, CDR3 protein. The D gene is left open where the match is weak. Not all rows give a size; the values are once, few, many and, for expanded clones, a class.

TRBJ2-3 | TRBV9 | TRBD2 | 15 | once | TGTGCCAGCAGCGTAGCGGGGGGGCCGGTAGATACGCAGTATTTT | CASSVAGGPVDTQYF
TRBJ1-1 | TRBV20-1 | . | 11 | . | TGCAGTGCTCGACCCTCGGAGGGAGCTTTCTTT | CSARPSEGAFF
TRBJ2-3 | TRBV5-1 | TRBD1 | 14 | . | TGCGCCAGCAGCGTCGGGACAGGGTCAGATACGCAGTATTTT | CASSVGTGSDTQYF
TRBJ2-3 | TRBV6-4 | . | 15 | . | TGTGCCAGCAGTGATTCCGGGGTAACGACAGATACGCAGTATTTT | CASSDSGVTTDTQYF
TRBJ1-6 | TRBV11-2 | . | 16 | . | TGTGCCAGCAGCTCAATGGCGGGGCAATATAATTCACCCCTCCACTTT | CASSSMAGQYNSPLHF
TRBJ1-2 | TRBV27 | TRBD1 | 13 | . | TGTGCCAGCAGTCCGGGACAGGGGTTTGGCTACACCTTC | CASSPGQGFGYTF
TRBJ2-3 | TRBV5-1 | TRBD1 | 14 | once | TGCGCCAGCAGCGCGACAGGGGGCCCCGATACGCAGTATTTT | CASSATGGPDTQYF
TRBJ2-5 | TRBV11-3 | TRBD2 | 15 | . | TGTGCCAGCAGCTTCCGCGGGGGGGCCGGGGAGACCCAGTACTTC | CASSFRGGAGETQYF
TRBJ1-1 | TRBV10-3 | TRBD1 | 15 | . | TGTGCCATCAGTGCCCGGACAGGGGAGAGCACTGAAGCTTTCTTT | CAISARTGESTEAFF
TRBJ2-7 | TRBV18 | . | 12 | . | TGTGCCAGCTCACCTAACTCCTACGAGCAGTACTTC | CASSPNSYEQYF
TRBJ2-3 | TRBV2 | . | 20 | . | TGTGCCAGCATGGAATCGGCCTGGAGGGTTTTATCCAGGCACACAGATACGCAGTATTTT | CASMESAWRVLSRHTDTQYF